A single sample gave rise to the 20 T cell receptor beta chains below, sequenced in a study of blood T cell repertoires in COVID-19. The table came from immunoSEQ multiplex PCR; TCRdb's copy has only in-frame clones and leaves some out. The sample lists just under 50,000 clones, 70% to 85% seen once, with roughly 27% in the top ten. The sequenced material came from peripheral blood. The receptors here all came from a man in his 70s with acute or convalescent COVID-19.

The chain uses TRBV6-4 and TRBJ2-3; D might be TRBD2 (6 bases). The CDR3 spans 15 residues. Germline V gene sequence: CDR1 MRHNA, CDR2 SNTAGT. V was pared by 5 bases and J by 4 bases, with 16 bases between. The CDR3 protein is CASSRVGGIPDTQYF. The CDR3 bases are TGTGCCAGCAGTCGCGTCGGAGGGATCCCAGATACGCAGTATTTT.

This chain joins TRBV7-3 and TRBJ2-7; tentatively, D is TRBD2 (6 bases). Germline CDR1 is SGHTA and CDR2 is FQGTGA. With 5 bases removed from V and 2 bases from J, the gap between germline ends came to 16 bases. The CDR3 spans 15 residues. The CDR3 DNA follows: TGTGCCAGCAGCCGGGGACTCCCGGGCGCCTACGAGCAGTACTTC. This translates into CASSRGLPGAYEQYF. The full variable domain, its missing parts supplied by reference TRBV7-3 and TRBJ2-7, is GAGVSQTPSNKVTEKGKYVELRCDPISGHTALYWYRQSLGQGPEFLIYFQGTGAADDSGLPNDRFFAVRPEGSVSTLKIQRTERGDSAVYLCASSRGLPGAYEQYFGPGTRLTVT.

The V gene is TRBV29-1, the J gene TRBJ2-3, with TRBD2 as a possible D gene (6 bases). Looked up from germline, CDR1 is SQVTM and CDR2 is ANQGSEA. The CDR3 totals 13 residues. V was cut by 6 bases and J by 0 bases, with 10 bases left in between. CDR3 sequence reads: CSVAGRSTDTQYF. CDR3 nucleotides: TGCAGCGTGGCCGGGAGAAGCACAGATACGCAGTATTTT.

The rearrangement uses TRBV6-5 and TRBJ1-2; 10 positions match TRBD1. J lost 1 base, V lost 2 bases, and 1 base had no gene match. CDR3 size: 15 residues. Germline V lookup: CDR1 MNHEY, CDR2 SVGAGI. The CDR3 DNA reads as TGTGCCAGCAGTTACGGACAGGGGGGTAACTATGGCTACACCTTC. It codes for CASSYGQGGNYGYTF.

This clone was recorded once. The J gene is TRBJ1-5, the V gene TRBV27; 8 nucleotides align to TRBD1. Losses at the gene ends were 5 bases for V and 2 bases for J; bases not matched to a gene: 20. The CDR3 totals 20 residues. Germline values: CDR1 MNHEY, CDR2 SMNVEV (reference sequence). The CDR3 coding sequence is TGTGCCAGCAGTCCTCAAATATCAGGGGGCCGGACGGGCGGCAATCAGCCCCAGCATTTT. It specifies CASSPQISGGRTGGNQPQHF.

V is TRBV5-1 and J is TRBJ1-5, with D hard to call. Trimming shortened V by 0 bases and J by 2 bases, and 12 bases separated the two germline ends. The CDR3 has 16 residues. CDR1 is SGHRS, CDR2 YFSETQ, per germline. Written as DNA, the CDR3 is TGCGCCAGCAGCTTGGGGGAGGGTCCGGGCAATCAGCCCCAGCATTTT. It encodes CASSLGEGPGNQPQHF. Supplemented by reference TRBV5-1 and TRBJ1-5, the full variable domain reads KAGVTQTPRYLIKTRGQQVTLSCSPISGHRSVSWYQQTPGQGLQFLFEYFSETQRNKGNFPGRFSGRQFSNSRSEMNVSTLELGDSALYLCASSLGEGPGNQPQHFGDGTRLSIL.

This clone was counted only a few times. The genes are TRBV21-1 and TRBJ1-5; the D segment call TRBD1 is taken from the table without a DNA check. TRBV21-1 is recorded as a pseudogene. The CDR3 consists of 18 residues. CDR3 nucleotides: TGTGCCAGCAGCATAACAAAGAGAGACAGGGGCAGGTGTCAGCCCCAGCATTTT. It specifies CASSITKRDRGRCQPQHF.

The chain recombines TRBV7-9 with TRBJ2-3; D gene uncertain. With 1 base removed from V and 4 bases from J, the gap between germline ends came to 6 bases. This CDR3 contains 13 residues. CDR1 is SEHNR and CDR2 is FQNEAQ in the germline V gene (reference sequence). The CDR3 sequence: CASSLDEADTQYF. In DNA form, the CDR3 reads TGTGCCAGCAGCTTAGACGAGGCAGATACGCAGTATTTT.

The chain joins TRBV6-2 or TRBV6-3 to TRBJ1-2, with TRBD1 identical over 7 bases. V shed 4 bases, J shed 5 bases, and the junction held 10 bases outside the gene matches. The CDR3 length is 15 residues. CDR1 and CDR2 (germline): MNHEY, SVGEGT. CDR3 residues: CASSLRQGLGYGYTF. The CDR3 DNA reads TGTGCCAGCAGTTTGCGACAGGGCTTGGGATATGGCTACACCTTC.

The V gene is TRBV4-1, the J gene TRBJ2-3, with 8 positions matching TRBD1. With 4 bases clipped from V and 5 bases from J, the junction kept 11 bases outside the gene matches. CDR1 and CDR2 (germline): MGHRA, YSYEKL. CDR3 length: 16 amino acids. This chain's CDR3 is CASSRLKTGAGDTQYF. CDR3 bases: TGCGCCAGCAGCCGGCTAAAGACAGGGGCAGGAGATACGCAGTATTTT.

The genes are TRBV18 and TRBJ1-2; no firm D call. V gave up 2 bases and J gave up 5 bases, with 6 bases separating them. The CDR3 loop spans 12 amino acids. Germline CDR1 and CDR2: KGHSH and LQKENI. The CDR3 bases are TGTGCCAGCTCACCAGCCGGGTATGGCTACACCTTC. This translates into CASSPAGYGYTF.

The V and J genes are TRBV15 and TRBJ2-7; maybe TRBD2 (5 bases). The CDR3 sequence is 13 residues long. Germline V gene data show CDR1 as LNHNV and CDR2 as YYDKDF (reference sequence). V shed 5 bases and J shed 3 bases, with 11 bases lying between them. CDR3 nucleotide sequence: TGTGCCACCAGCCCGGGAAAGGACTACGAGCAGTACTTC. Amino acids: CATSPGKDYEQYF.

This chain joins TRBV30 and TRBJ1-2; D is undetermined. Germline V gene sequence: CDR1 GTSNPN, CDR2 SVGIG (reference sequence). The V gene lost 2 bases and the J gene lost 4 bases, with 11 bases spanning the gap. The CDR3 is made up of 13 amino acids. CDR3 region: CAWSPTLIYGYTF. The DNA for the CDR3 is TGTGCCTGGAGTCCGACTCTGATCTATGGCTACACCTTC.

V is TRBV15 and J is TRBJ1-2; 11 bases are a match to TRBD1. The CDR3 sequence is 16 residues long. The germline CDR1 and CDR2 sequences are LNHNV and YYDKDF (reference sequence). Germline trimming cut 4 bases from V and 7 bases from J; bases unmatched to any gene: 11. The CDR3 protein is CATSNMLGQGASGYTF. In DNA form, the CDR3 reads TGTGCCACCAGCAATATGTTAGGACAGGGGGCTAGTGGCTACACCTTC.

V and J are TRBV12-5 and TRBJ2-5; 11 bases are shared with TRBD2. The CDR3 has 15 amino acids. The J segment lost 9 bases and the V segment lost 4 bases, leaving 10 bases of the junction unmatched. CDR1 and CDR2 (germline): LGHNT, FRNRAP. DNA of the CDR3: TGTGCTAGTGGTTCGGGACTAGCGGAAGTGGAGGCCCAGTACTTC. It translates to CASGSGLAEVEAQYF.

This chain connects TRBV5-1 to TRBJ2-3, with 12 bases that match TRBD2. V lost 4 bases, J lost 2 bases, and 5 bases stayed unmatched. Germline-derived CDR1 and CDR2 are SGHRS and YFSETQ. The CDR3 has 16 residues. This chain's CDR3 is CASSLGLAGYTDTQYF. The DNA of the CDR3 is TGCGCCAGCAGCCTCGGACTAGCGGGGTACACAGATACGCAGTATTTT.

This clone was seen more than once but under ten times. The CDR3 loop reads CASSLMGALGTGPVYEQYF. The CDR3 DNA sequence: TGTGCCAGCAGTTTAATGGGTGCCCTCGGGACAGGTCCAGTCTACGAGCAGTACTTC. The chain employs TRBV27 and TRBJ2-7; 8 nucleotides agree with TRBD1. The germline V gene encodes CDR1 MNHEY and CDR2 SMNVEV (reference sequence). Unmatched junction bases numbered 18, after V lost 2 bases and J lost 3 bases. The CDR3 runs 19 residues.

The chain links TRBV7-2 to TRBJ2-5; a weak D match, TRBD2 (5 bases). With 1 base removed from V and 5 bases from J, the gap between germline ends came to 8 bases. CDR1 SGHTA and CDR2 FQGNSA come from the germline V gene. The CDR3 totals 13 residues. The CDR3 bases are TGTGCCAGCAGCTTAGTGGGAGCCGAGACCCAGTACTTC. Translated: CASSLVGAETQYF.

The chain links TRBV7-3 to TRBJ2-7; 10 bases match TRBD2. Germline values: CDR1 SGHTA, CDR2 FQGTGA. CDR3 length: 15 amino acids. The junction had 8 bases not matched to a gene; V was cut back by 2 bases and J by 7 bases. CDR3 residues: CASSLGLAGVEEQYF. CDR3 DNA: TGTGCCAGCAGCTTAGGGCTAGCGGGAGTAGAGGAGCAGTACTTC.

The CDR3 coding sequence is TGTGCCAGCAGTTACTTAACAGTGGGTACCGGGGAGCTGTTTTTT. Translated, it gives CASSYLTVGTGELFF. The chain is built from TRBV6-5 and TRBJ2-2; no firm D call. Trimming removed 1 base from V and 5 bases from J, with 11 bases in between. The germline V gene encodes CDR1 MNHEY and CDR2 SVGAGI. This CDR3 spans 15 amino acids.